The 9 T cell receptor beta chains below come from one sample, sequenced in a study of breast tumors, draining lymph nodes, adjacent tissues. TCRdb used MiXCR to reprocess the multiplex PCR reads, holding one entry per CDR3 protein. The top ten hold 15% to 20% of the sample, which has just over 30,000 distinct CDR3 sequences, 60% to 70% seen once. The sample was breast tumor tissue. The receptors originated from a female donor with breast cancer. Some clones in this sample may be carry-over from other donors' samples.

The chain couples TRBV20-1 to TRBJ2-3, with TRBD2 matching over 10 bases. The CDR3 totals 14 residues. Losses at the gene ends were 7 bases for V and 2 bases for J; bases not matched to a gene: 6. Per the germline V gene, CDR1 is DFQATT and CDR2 is SNEGSKA (reference sequence). CDR3 DNA: TGCAGTGGCAGCGGGGGGGCCAACACAGATACGCAGTATTTT. This translates into CSGSGGANTDTQYF.

The chain carries TRBV19 and TRBJ2-3, with D unresolved. V was pared by 10 bases and J by 0 bases, with 20 bases between. Germline V gene data show CDR1 as LNHDA and CDR2 as SQIVND (reference sequence). The length of the CDR3 is 16 residues. The CDR3 spells CATQQPSLPSTDTQYF. CDR3 sequence (DNA): TGTGCCACCCAACAACCCAGTCTTCCTAGCACAGATACGCAGTATTTT.

This clonotype appeared once. The V call is TRBV30, the J call TRBJ2-7; 8 nucleotides match TRBD1. V trimming: 2 bases; J trimming: 6 bases; junction bases outside the gene matches: 9. The germline gives CDR1 GTSNPN, CDR2 SVGIG (reference sequence). The CDR3 has 14 amino acids. The CDR3, as DNA: TGTGCCTGGAGTTGGGACAGGTTTTTGTCCGAGCAGTACTTC. Translated: CAWSWDRFLSEQYF.

The CDR3 loop is CSVAKTGTGELFF. As DNA, the CDR3 is TGCAGCGTTGCAAAGACAGGCACCGGGGAGCTGTTTTTT. The chain recombines TRBV29-1 with TRBJ2-2, with D possibly matching TRBD1 (6 bases). The length of the CDR3 is 13 residues. CDR1 and CDR2 (germline): SQVTM, ANQGSEA. Trimming cost V 4 bases and J 4 bases, with 10 bases left between them.

This clonotype was picked up a small number of times. V gene TRBV9 combines with J gene TRBJ1-6; 10 positions match TRBD1. Germline-derived CDR1 and CDR2 are SGDLS and YYNGEE. Unmatched junction bases numbered 3, after V lost 0 bases and J lost 9 bases. CDR3 length: 15 amino acids. CDR3 sequence: CASSVETGGRSPLHF. In nucleotides, the CDR3 is TGTGCCAGCAGCGTAGAGACAGGGGGCCGTTCACCCCTCCACTTT.

This clonotype was counted a single time. The chain links TRBV2 to TRBJ2-1; TRBD2 matches at 8 bases. CDR1 and CDR2 from the germline V gene are SNHLY and FYNNEI. The CDR3 loop spans 14 amino acids. The V segment lost 5 bases and the J segment 13 bases; nucleotides outside the gene matches: 13. The DNA of the CDR3 is TGTGCCAGCAGTCGACGGGGGGGCCAGTTTAGTCAGTTCTTC. It encodes CASSRRGGQFSQFF. The full variable domain, in which reference TRBV2 and TRBJ2-1 provide the parts outside the CDR3, is EPEVTQTPSHQVTQMGQEVILRCVPISNHLYFYWYRQILGQKVEFLVSFYNNEISEKSEIFDDQFSVERPDGSNFTLKIRSTKLEDSAMYFCASSRRGGQFSQFFGPGTRLTVL.

This clonotype was seen a single time. The V call is TRBV20-1, the J call TRBJ1-2, with unresolved D. Trimming took 6 bases from V and 3 from J, leaving 5 bases between them. The germline CDR1 and CDR2 sequences are DFQATT and SNEGSKA (reference sequence). The CDR3 length is 10 residues. The CDR3 region is CSADHYGYTF. In nucleotides, the CDR3 is TGCAGTGCCGACCACTATGGCTACACCTTC.

This clonotype qualifies as medium-sized (0.01 to 0.1%). This chain connects TRBV2 to TRBJ2-7; 7 bases line up with TRBD2. Trimming at V came to 3 bases and at J to 4 bases, leaving 6 bases not matched to a gene. Germline assignment: CDR1 SNHLY and CDR2 FYNNEI. This CDR3 has 14 residues. The CDR3 is CASSEEGGQYEQYF. CDR3 nucleotides: TGTGCCAGCAGTGAGGAGGGAGGGCAGTACGAGCAGTACTTC.

This chain joins TRBV11-2 and TRBJ1-6; D gene uncertain. This CDR3 contains 14 residues. V lost 2 bases to trimming and J lost 5 bases, with 7 bases between them. The germline V gene encodes CDR1 SGHAT and CDR2 FQNNGV. The CDR3 coding sequence is TGTGCCAGCAGCTTAAGAGGAGATAATTCACCCCTCCACTTT. Protein sequence: CASSLRGDNSPLHF.